The rows below give T cell receptor beta chains drawn from one sample of a study of CD8+ T cells in alopecia areata. The repertoire was sequenced with immunoSEQ multiplex PCR; TCRdb's copy has only in-frame clones and lacks some. The repertoire holds some 110,000 clones, around two fifths seen once, with 3% to 3.5% in the top ten. The specimen was CD4+ T cells sorted from blood. These TCRs come from a human donor with alopecia areata. CDR3s include the opening cysteine and the closing phenylalanine or tryptophan. The D gene is left open where the match is weak. Expanded clones get a size class; other rows say once, few or many, or leave the size out.

v_gene	d_gene	j_gene	abundance	CDR3nt	CDR3aa
TRBV29-1	.	TRBJ1-2	.	TGCAGCGTTAGAGGGAACGCTAACTATGGCTACACCTTC	CSVRGNANYGYTF
TRBV7-8	TRBD2	TRBJ2-3	.	TGTGCCAGCAGCCCTAGGACTAGATCAGATACGCAGTATTTT	CASSPRTRSDTQYF
TRBV5-1	.	TRBJ2-5	.	TGCGCCAGCAGCTACTCCGGGACTCAAGAGACCCAGTACTTC	CASSYSGTQETQYF
TRBV27	.	TRBJ2-2	.	TGTGCCAGCAGCCCAGGTACTCGGCATTACACCGGGGAGCTGTTTTTT	CASSPGTRHYTGELFF
TRBV27	TRBD2	TRBJ2-2	once	TGTGCCAGCAGGAGGGCGGGAGGGCCAACCGGGGAGCTGTTTTTT	CASRRAGGPTGELFF
TRBV29-1	.	TRBJ1-1	.	TGCAGCGTGGCTCGGGGGGGGCTTAGCACTGAAGCTTTCTTT	CSVARGGLSTEAFF
TRBV23-1	.	TRBJ1-5	many	TGCGCCAGCAGTCATCGAAGGGATCAGCCCCAGCATTTT	CASSHRRDQPQHF
TRBV29-1	TRBD1	TRBJ2-2	.	TGCAGCGTTGACGGTGACAGGGGGCTAACCGGGGAGCTGTTTTTT	CSVDGDRGLTGELFF
TRBV18	TRBD1	TRBJ2-5	few	TGTGCCAGCTCGCCGGACAGGGGAACCCAGTACTTC	CASSPDRGTQYF
TRBV7-2	.	TRBJ1-2	.	TGTGCCAGCAGCCCCCCGATAGAGAGAAACTATGGCTACACCTTC	CASSPPIERNYGYTF
TRBV19	TRBD2	TRBJ2-7	.	TGTGCCAGTAGTATGGAGCGGGGGGACTACGAGCAGTACTTC	CASSMERGDYEQYF
TRBV6-5	TRBD1	TRBJ1-2	once	TGTGCCAGCAACGGACAGGAGGCGCGTGGCTACACCTTC	CASNGQEARGYTF
TRBV18	.	TRBJ2-5	.	TGTGCCAGCTCACCAGGGTACCAAGAGACCCAGTACTTC	CASSPGYQETQYF
TRBV19	.	TRBJ1-5	many	TGTGCCAGTAGGAGGGAAATGCAGCCCCAGCATTTT	CASRREMQPQHF
TRBV6-6	.	TRBJ2-1	.	TGTGCCAGCAGTAATCTGAAGGGCCTAACCGACAATGAGCAGTTCTTC	CASSNLKGLTDNEQFF
TRBV4-1	.	TRBJ2-1	.	TGCGCCAGCAGCCAAGGCACTGACAAGCAGTTCTTC	CASSQGTDKQFF
TRBV7-3	TRBD1	TRBJ2-5	.	TGTGCCAGCAGCTCCGGACAGGGGACGGAGACCCAGTACTTC	CASSSGQGTETQYF
TRBV29-1	.	TRBJ1-5	.	TGCAGCGTTGGGGAAGGGAGGTATCAGCCCCAGCATTTT	CSVGEGRYQPQHF
TRBV7-2	.	TRBJ2-7	.	TGTGCCAGCAGCTTAGTTAACAGAGGGGTCGAGCAGTACTTC	CASSLVNRGVEQYF
TRBV2	.	TRBJ2-7	.	TGTGCCAGCTACGATCCAGGTTACGAGCAGTACTTC	CASYDPGYEQYF
TRBV19	.	TRBJ1-2	.	TGTGCCAGTAGTCTCCTGGACAGACCCTATAACTATGGCTACACCTTC	CASSLLDRPYNYGYTF
TRBV2	TRBD2	TRBJ2-5	few	TGTGCCAGCATTCCAGGACTAGCGGGAGATGAGACCCAGTACTTC	CASIPGLAGDETQYF
TRBV5-6	.	TRBJ2-2	.	TGTGCCAGCAGCTTGGTGGGTCCCGGGGAGCTGTTTTTT	CASSLVGPGELFF
TRBV4-1	TRBD2	TRBJ2-7	few	TGCGCCAGCAGCCAAGATGGCGGGACTAGCGGGAAGTACGAGCAGTACTTC	CASSQDGGTSGKYEQYF
TRBV4-3	TRBD1	TRBJ1-5	once	TGCGCCAGCAGCCGAAACAGGGGTCAGCCCCAGCATTTT	CASSRNRGQPQHF
TRBV18	.	TRBJ2-2	few	TGTGCCAGCTCACCACCGGACAGCGGCATAACCGGGGAGCTGTTTTTT	CASSPPDSGITGELFF
TRBV4-1	.	TRBJ1-2	.	TGCGCCAGCAGCCAACCAGGAGCTAACTATGGCTACACCTTC	CASSQPGANYGYTF
TRBV23-1	.	TRBJ2-7	.	TGCGCCAGCAGCCGCAAGTGGGGAGGTCGGCGCTACGAGCAGTACTTC	CASSRKWGGRRYEQYF
TRBV5-1	.	TRBJ1-1	.	TGCGCCAGCAGGGTAGGTACGAACACTGAAGCTTTCTTT	CASRVGTNTEAFF
TRBV7-2	.	TRBJ2-7	.	TGTGCCAGCAGCTTAATGAAGGGCTCCTACGAGCAGTACTTC	CASSLMKGSYEQYF
TRBV23-1	.	TRBJ2-7	.	TGCGCCAGCAGTCCCGAGGGCTCCTACGAGCAGTACTTC	CASSPEGSYEQYF
TRBV6-5	TRBD1	TRBJ2-5	.	TGTGCCAGCAGTAGGACAGGGGGCTTCCAAGAGACCCAGTACTTC	CASSRTGGFQETQYF
TRBV4-2	TRBD2	TRBJ2-7	.	TGTGCCAGCAGCCAACTACCGGGACTAGCGGGTTACGAGCAGTACTTC	CASSQLPGLAGYEQYF
TRBV7-2	.	TRBJ2-3	.	TGTGCCAGCAGCCTGGCCAGGAATACGCAGTATTTT	CASSLARNTQYF
TRBV23-1	.	TRBJ1-6	few	TGCGCCAGCAGTCGTCCCCTGACCCCCGGGTATAATTCACCCCTCCACTTT	CASSRPLTPGYNSPLHF
TRBV30	TRBD1	TRBJ1-1	.	TGTGCCTCCCACAGGGGGACATATCATGCTTTCTTT	CASHRGTYHAFF
TRBV10-3	.	TRBJ2-5	.	TGTGCCATCAGTGAGTCACTCGGGGGACAAGAGACCCAGTACTTC	CAISESLGGQETQYF
TRBV30	.	TRBJ1-1	few	TGTGCCTGGAGTGTTAGGGTGTCGGCTTATTCGGACACTGAAGCTTTCTTT	CAWSVRVSAYSDTEAFF
TRBV5-1	.	TRBJ2-6	.	TGCGCCAGCAGCTTGGCCCCCAGCGGGGCCAACGTCCTGACTTTC	CASSLAPSGANVLTF
TRBV7-9	TRBD2	TRBJ2-1	few	TGTGCCAGCAGTTCCTTAGGCGGGGGGGCATACAATGAGCAGTTCTTC	CASSSLGGGAYNEQFF
TRBV30	.	TRBJ1-1	.	TGTGCCTGGAGTGTACCGAACACTGAAGCTTTCTTT	CAWSVPNTEAFF
TRBV29-1	.	TRBJ1-1	few	TGCAGCGTTGATCAGGCCCAGAACACTGAAGCTTTCTTT	CSVDQAQNTEAFF
TRBV29-1	TRBD2	TRBJ2-1	.	TGCAGCGTTAAGACGGGAGGGGGGTTTGACAATGAGCAGTTCTTC	CSVKTGGGFDNEQFF
TRBV27	TRBD1	TRBJ2-5	.	TGTGCCAGCAGACGTACAGGGGTCCAAGAGACCCAGTACTTC	CASRRTGVQETQYF
TRBV14	.	TRBJ2-3	.	TGTGCCAGCAGCCTTTGGGGCCCACGCACAGATACGCAGTATTTT	CASSLWGPRTDTQYF
TRBV5-1	TRBD1	TRBJ2-6	.	TGCGCCAGCAGCCGGGGACAGGACTCTGGGGCCAACGTCCTGACTTTC	CASSRGQDSGANVLTF
TRBV23-1	.	TRBJ1-4	.	TGCGCCAGCAGCCCCATCACACAGAGTGGTGAAAAACTGTTTTTT	CASSPITQSGEKLFF
TRBV6-1	.	TRBJ2-2	few	TGTGCCAGCAGTGCCCTTGGGTCATATAACACCGGGGAGCTGTTTTTT	CASSALGSYNTGELFF
TRBV7-9	.	TRBJ2-7	.	TGTGCCAGCAGCTTAGAAGGCCAGGGGACCTACGAGCAGTACTTC	CASSLEGQGTYEQYF
TRBV6-6	TRBD1	TRBJ1-2	.	TGTGCCACCACGACAGGGGGTTATGATGGCTACACCTTC	CATTTGGYDGYTF
TRBV11-3	.	TRBJ2-3	once	TGTGCCAGCAGCTCACAACGGGCCGGGGGTATTACAGATACGCAGTATTTT	CASSSQRAGGITDTQYF
TRBV7-2	TRBD1	TRBJ1-6	.	TGTGCCAGCAGCTCAAGGGACAGGGGTTCACCCCTCCACTTT	CASSSRDRGSPLHF